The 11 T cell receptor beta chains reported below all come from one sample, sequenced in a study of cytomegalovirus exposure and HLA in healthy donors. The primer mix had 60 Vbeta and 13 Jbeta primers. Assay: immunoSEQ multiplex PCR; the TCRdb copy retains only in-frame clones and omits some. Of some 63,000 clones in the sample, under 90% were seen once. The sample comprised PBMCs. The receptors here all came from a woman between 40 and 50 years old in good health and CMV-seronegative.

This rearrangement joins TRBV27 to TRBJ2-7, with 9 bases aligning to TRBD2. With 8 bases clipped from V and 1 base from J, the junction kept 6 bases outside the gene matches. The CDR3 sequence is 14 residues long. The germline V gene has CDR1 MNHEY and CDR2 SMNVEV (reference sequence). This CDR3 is CASRWAGGSYEQYF. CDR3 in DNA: TGTGCCAGCCGTTGGGCGGGAGGGTCCTACGAGCAGTACTTC.

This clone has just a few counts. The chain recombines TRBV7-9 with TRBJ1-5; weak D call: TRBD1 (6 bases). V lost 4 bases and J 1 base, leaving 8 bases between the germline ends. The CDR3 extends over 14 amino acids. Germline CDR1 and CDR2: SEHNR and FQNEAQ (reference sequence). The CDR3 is CASSSGQSNQPQHF. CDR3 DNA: TGTGCCAGCAGCTCAGGACAGAGCAATCAGCCCCAGCATTTT.

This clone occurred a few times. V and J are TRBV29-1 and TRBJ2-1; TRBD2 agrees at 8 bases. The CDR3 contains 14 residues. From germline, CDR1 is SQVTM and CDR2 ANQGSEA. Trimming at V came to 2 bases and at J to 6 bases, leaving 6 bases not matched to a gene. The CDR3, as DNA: TGCAGCGTTGAAAGAGGCCTAGCGGGCAATGAGCAGTTCTTC. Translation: CSVERGLAGNEQFF.

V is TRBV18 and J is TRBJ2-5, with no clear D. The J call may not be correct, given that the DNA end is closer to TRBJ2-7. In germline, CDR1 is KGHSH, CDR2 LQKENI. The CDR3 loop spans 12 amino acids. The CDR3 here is CASSLDIREQYF. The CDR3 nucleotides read TGTGCCAGCTCTCTCGACATACGCGAGCAGTACTTC.

The CDR3 region has the DNA TGTGCCAGTAGTACACGGACTAGCGGGATCTCCTACGAGCAGTACTTC. This encodes CASSTRTSGISYEQYF. This rearrangement joins TRBV19 to TRBJ2-7; 12 bases are shared with TRBD2. Trimming at V came to 4 bases and at J to 0 bases, leaving 4 bases not matched to a gene. Looked up from germline, CDR1 is LNHDA and CDR2 is SQIVND (reference sequence). This CDR3 has 16 amino acids. The variable domain in full, with the rest retrieved from reference TRBV19 and TRBJ2-7, is DGGITQSPKYLFRKEGQNVTLSCEQNLNHDAMYWYRQDPGQGLRLIYYSQIVNDFQKGDIAEGYSVSREKKESFPLTVTSAQKNPTAFYLCASSTRTSGISYEQYFGPGTRLTVT.

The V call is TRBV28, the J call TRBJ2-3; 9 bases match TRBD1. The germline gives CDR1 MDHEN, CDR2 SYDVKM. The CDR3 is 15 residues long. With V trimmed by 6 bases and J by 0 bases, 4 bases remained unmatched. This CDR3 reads CASSAGTGSTDTQYF. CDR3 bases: TGTGCCAGCAGCGCCGGGACAGGGAGCACAGATACGCAGTATTTT.

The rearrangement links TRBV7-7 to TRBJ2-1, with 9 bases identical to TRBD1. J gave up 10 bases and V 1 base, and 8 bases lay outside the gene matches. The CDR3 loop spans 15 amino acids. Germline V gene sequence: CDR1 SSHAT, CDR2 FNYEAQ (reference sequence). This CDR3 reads CASSLGTGEAEEQFF. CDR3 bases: TGTGCCAGCAGCTTAGGGACAGGGGAGGCCGAGGAGCAGTTCTTC.

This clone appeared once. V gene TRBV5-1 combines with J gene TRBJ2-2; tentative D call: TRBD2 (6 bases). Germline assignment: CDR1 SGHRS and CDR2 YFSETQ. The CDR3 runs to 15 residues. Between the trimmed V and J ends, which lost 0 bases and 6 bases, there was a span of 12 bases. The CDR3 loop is CASSLDGRIAGELFF. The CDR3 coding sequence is TGCGCCAGCAGCTTGGACGGGAGAATCGCCGGGGAGCTGTTTTTT.

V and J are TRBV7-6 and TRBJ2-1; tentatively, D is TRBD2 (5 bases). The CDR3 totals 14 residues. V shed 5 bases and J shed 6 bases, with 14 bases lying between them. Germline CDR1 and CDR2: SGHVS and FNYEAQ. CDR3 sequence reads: CASSARIGSNEQFF. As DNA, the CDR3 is TGTGCCAGCAGCGCTCGGATTGGGAGCAATGAGCAGTTCTTC.

The CDR3 nucleotides read TGCGCCAGCAAGATGACAGCGACCAATAATGAAAAACTGTTTTTT. Encoded protein: CASKMTATNNEKLFF. The chain recombines TRBV10-2 with TRBJ1-4; the D gene is possibly TRBD1 (5 bases). The CDR3 covers 15 residues. The V gene's germline CDR1 is WSHSY and CDR2 SAAADI. V gave up 7 bases and J gave up 4 bases, with 16 bases separating them.

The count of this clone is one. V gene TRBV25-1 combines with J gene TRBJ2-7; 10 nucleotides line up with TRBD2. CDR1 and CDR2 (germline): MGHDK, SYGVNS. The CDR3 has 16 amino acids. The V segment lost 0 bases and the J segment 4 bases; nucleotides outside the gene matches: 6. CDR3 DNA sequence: TGTGCCAGCAGTGAATATTTAACTAGCGGGAAGTACGAGCAGTACTTC. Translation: CASSEYLTSGKYEQYF.